The present T cell receptor beta chain was sequenced within a study of PD-1 blockade in classical Hodgkin lymphoma. Study in general: Patients had nivolumab dosed at 3 mg/kg, delivered intravenously every 2 weeks. Study observations and caveats: The authors excluded patients who started nivolumab under 1 year after ASCT. There was a significant rise in CD4+ TCR diversity by C4D1, with no such rise for CD8+.

On this clone itself: Antigen specificity is unknown.

The repertoire was sequenced with immunoSEQ multiplex PCR; TCRdb's copy has only in-frame clones and lacks some. Of about 62,000 clones in the sample, 70% to 90% are singletons; the top ten hold about 12%. Autologous stem cell transplantation was followed by relapse in every patient, and brentuximab vedotin exposure varied. Each best response was a complete response, a partial response or progressive disease. The source is a human donor with classical Hodgkin lymphoma. This specimen was peripheral blood mononuclear cells (PBMCs), taken at baseline.

In DNA form, the CDR3 reads TGTGCCAGCAGATCTACAATTTCTGGAAACACCATATATTTT. Translated, it gives CASRSTISGNTIYF. V and J are TRBV6-5 and TRBJ1-3, with D unclear. This CDR3 comprises 14 residues. V shed 6 bases and J shed 1 base, with 10 bases lying between them. Germline CDR1 and CDR2: MNHEY and SVGAGI.